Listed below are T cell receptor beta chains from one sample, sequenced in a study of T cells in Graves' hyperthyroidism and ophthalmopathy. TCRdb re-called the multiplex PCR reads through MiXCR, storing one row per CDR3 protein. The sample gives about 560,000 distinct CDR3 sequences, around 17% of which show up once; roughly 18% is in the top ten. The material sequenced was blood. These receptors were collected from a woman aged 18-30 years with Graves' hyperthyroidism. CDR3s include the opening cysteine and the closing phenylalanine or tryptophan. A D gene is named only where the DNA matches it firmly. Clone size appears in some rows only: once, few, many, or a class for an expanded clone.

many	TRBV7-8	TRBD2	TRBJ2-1	CASSLDSGRGEQFF	TGTGCCAGCAGCTTAGATAGCGGGAGAGGTGAGCAGTTCTTC
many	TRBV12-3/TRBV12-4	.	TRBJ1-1	CASSFTPATEAFF	TGTGCCAGCAGTTTTACCCCGGCGACTGAAGCTTTCTTT
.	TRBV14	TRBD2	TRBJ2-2	CASSQERLAVFSGELFF	TGTGCCAGCAGCCAAGAGAGGCTAGCGGTCTTTTCCGGGGAGCTGTTTTTT
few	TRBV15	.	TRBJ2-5	CATVRNPPGGDFFETQYF	TGTGCCACTGTGCGAAACCCTCCAGGCGGGGATTTCTTCGAGACCCAGTACTTC
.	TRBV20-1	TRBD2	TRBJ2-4	CSARGFGGSKNIQYF	TGCAGTGCTAGGGGTTTCGGGGGGAGCAAAAACATTCAGTACTTC
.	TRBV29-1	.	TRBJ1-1	CSVDVSGWIMNTEAFF	TGCAGCGTTGATGTCAGCGGGTGGATCATGAACACTGAAGCTTTCTTT
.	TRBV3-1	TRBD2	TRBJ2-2	CASSQVSSGDGDTGELFF	TGTGCCAGCAGCCAAGTGTCTAGCGGGGACGGGGACACCGGGGAGCTGTTTTTT
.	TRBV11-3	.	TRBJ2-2	CASSRLRMAGELFF	TGTGCCAGCAGCCGTCTAAGGATGGCCGGGGAGCTGTTTTTT
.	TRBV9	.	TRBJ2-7	CASSVGVGSSYEQYF	TGTGCCAGCAGCGTAGGAGTGGGTAGCTCCTACGAGCAGTACTTC
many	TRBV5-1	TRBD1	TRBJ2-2	CASSPWTGSTGELFF	TGCGCCAGCAGCCCGTGGACAGGGTCGACCGGGGAGCTGTTTTTT
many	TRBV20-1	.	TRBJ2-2	CSARRGWTGELFF	TGCAGTGCTAGGAGGGGGTGGACCGGGGAGCTGTTTTTT
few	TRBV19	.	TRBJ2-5	CASSIPGAQETQYF	TGTGCCAGTAGTATCCCAGGGGCCCAAGAGACCCAGTACTTC
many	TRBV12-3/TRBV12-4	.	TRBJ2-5	CASSRDTQETQYF	TGTGCCAGCAGCAGGGACACTCAAGAGACCCAGTACTTC
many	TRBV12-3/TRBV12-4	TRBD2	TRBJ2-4	CASSTRLAAKNIQYF	TGTGCCAGCAGTACCAGACTAGCAGCCAAAAACATTCAGTACTTC
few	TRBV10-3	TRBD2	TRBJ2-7	CAAGRSGGSSSYEQYF	TGTGCCGCCGGGCGGAGCGGGGGGTCGAGCTCCTACGAGCAGTACTTC
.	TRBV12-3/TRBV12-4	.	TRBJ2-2	CASSFRLLGGLFF	TGTGCCAGCAGTTTTCGACTCCTTGGTGGGCTGTTTTTT
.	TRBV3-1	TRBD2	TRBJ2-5	CASSPGGGRGSQETQYF	TGTGCCAGCAGCCCTGGGGGGGGGAGGGGCTCTCAAGAGACCCAGTACTTC
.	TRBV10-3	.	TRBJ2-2	CAINPTGGESGRADSGELFF	TGTGCCATCAACCCGACAGGGGGCGAAAGCGGGAGGGCCGACAGCGGGGAGCTGTTTTTT
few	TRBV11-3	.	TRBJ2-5	CASSLVSADGVETQYF	TGTGCCAGCAGCTTAGTTTCAGCGGATGGGGTAGAGACCCAGTACTTC
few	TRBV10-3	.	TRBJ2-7	CAISELHQGEQYF	TGTGCCATCAGTGAGTTGCACCAAGGGGAGCAGTACTTC
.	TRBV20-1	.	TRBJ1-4	CSARDHGHRANEKLFF	TGCAGTGCTAGAGATCATGGCCACCGGGCCAATGAAAAACTGTTTTTT
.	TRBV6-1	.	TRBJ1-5	CASSVRPQHF	TGTGCCAGCAGTGTTAGGCCCCAGCATTTT
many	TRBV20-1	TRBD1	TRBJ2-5	CSASQQGLSQETQYF	TGCAGTGCTAGCCAACAGGGGCTAAGTCAAGAGACCCAGTACTTC
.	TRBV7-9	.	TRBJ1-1	CASSPGGGGGTEAFF	TGTGCCAGCAGCCCCGGGGGGGGGGGCGGCACTGAAGCTTTCTTT
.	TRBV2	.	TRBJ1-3	CASSESWGQPGNTIYF	TGTGCCAGCAGTGAATCTTGGGGGCAGCCTGGAAACACCATATATTTT
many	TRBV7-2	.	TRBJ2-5	CASSPDGLRSETQYF	TGTGCCAGCAGTCCGGACGGGTTAAGGAGTGAGACCCAGTACTTC
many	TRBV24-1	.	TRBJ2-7	CATSDPRTANEQYF	TGTGCCACCAGTGATCCAAGGACAGCCAACGAGCAGTACTTC